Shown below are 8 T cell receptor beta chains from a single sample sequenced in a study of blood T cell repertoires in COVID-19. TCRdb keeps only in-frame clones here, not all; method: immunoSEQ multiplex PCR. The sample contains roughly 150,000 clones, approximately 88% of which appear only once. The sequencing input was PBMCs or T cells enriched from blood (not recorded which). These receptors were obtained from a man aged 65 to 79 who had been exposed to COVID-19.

The CDR3 here is CASSFPETDTQYF. The CDR3 DNA sequence: TGTGCCAGCAGCTTCCCGGAGACAGATACGCAGTATTTT. The chain combines TRBV7-9 with TRBJ2-3; D gene unclear. The germline V and J ends were trimmed by 3 bases and 3 bases, with 7 bases remaining between them. In germline, CDR1 is SEHNR, CDR2 FQNEAQ (reference sequence). The CDR3 contains 13 residues.

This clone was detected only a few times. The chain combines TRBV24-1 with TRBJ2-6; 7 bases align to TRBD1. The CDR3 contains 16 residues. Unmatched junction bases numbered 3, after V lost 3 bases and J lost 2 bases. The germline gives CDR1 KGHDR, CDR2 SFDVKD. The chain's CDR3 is CATSDRQGTGANVLTF. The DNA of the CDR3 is TGTGCCACCAGTGATAGACAGGGAACTGGGGCCAACGTCCTGACTTTC.

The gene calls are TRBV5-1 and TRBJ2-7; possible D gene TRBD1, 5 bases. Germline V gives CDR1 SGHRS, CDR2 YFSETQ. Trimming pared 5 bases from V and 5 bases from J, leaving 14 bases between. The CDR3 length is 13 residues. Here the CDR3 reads CASRPAAQDEQYF. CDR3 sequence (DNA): TGCGCCAGCAGGCCGGCAGCACAGGACGAGCAGTACTTC.

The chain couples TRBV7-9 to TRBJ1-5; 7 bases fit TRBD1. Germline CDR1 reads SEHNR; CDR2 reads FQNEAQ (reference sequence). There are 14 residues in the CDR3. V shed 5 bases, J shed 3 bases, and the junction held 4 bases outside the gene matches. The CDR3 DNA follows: TGTGCCAGCAGCATCGGGACAGTCAATCAGCCCCAGCATTTT. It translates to CASSIGTVNQPQHF.

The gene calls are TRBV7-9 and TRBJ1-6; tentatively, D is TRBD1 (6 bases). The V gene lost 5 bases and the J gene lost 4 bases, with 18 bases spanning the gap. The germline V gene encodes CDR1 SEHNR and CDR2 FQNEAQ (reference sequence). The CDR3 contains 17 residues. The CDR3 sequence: CASSPRDIGLYNSPLHF. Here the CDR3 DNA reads TGTGCCAGCAGCCCCCGGGACATCGGATTGTATAATTCACCCCTCCACTTT.

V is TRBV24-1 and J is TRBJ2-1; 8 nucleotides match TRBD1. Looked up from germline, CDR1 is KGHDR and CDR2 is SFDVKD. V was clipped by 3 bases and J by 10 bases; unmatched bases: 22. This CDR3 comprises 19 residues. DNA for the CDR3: TGTGCCACCAGTGATCCCGGACAGGGTGCGGGTGGCCTCCCCCAAGAGCAGTTCTTC. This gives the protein CATSDPGQGAGGLPQEQFF.

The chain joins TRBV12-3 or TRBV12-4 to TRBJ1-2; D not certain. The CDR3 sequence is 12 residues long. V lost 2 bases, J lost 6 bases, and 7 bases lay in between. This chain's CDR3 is CASSLQGDGYTF. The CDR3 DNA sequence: TGTGCCAGCAGTTTACAAGGAGATGGCTACACCTTC.

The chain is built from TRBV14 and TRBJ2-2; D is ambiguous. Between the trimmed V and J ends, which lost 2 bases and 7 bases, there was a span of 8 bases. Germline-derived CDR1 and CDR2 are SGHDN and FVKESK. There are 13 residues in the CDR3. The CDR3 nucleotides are TGTGCCAGCAGCCAATTCCCCGGCGGGGAGCTGTTTTTT. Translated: CASSQFPGGELFF.